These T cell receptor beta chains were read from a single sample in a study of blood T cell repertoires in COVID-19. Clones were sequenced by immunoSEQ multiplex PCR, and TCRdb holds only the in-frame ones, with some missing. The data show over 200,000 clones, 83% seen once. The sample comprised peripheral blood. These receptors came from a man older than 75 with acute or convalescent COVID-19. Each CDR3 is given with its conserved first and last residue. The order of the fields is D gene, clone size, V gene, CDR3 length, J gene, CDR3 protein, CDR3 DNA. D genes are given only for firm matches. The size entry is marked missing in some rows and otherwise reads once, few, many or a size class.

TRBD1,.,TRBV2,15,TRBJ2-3,CASSGTGTSTDTQYF,TGTGCCAGCAGTGGGACAGGGACTAGCACAGATACGCAGTATTTT
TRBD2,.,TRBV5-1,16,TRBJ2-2,CASSTQSGGSTGELFF,TGCGCCAGCAGTACCCAAAGCGGGGGGAGCACCGGGGAGCTGTTTTTT
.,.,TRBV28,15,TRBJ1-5,CASSRPEGGNQPQHF,TGTGCCAGCAGCCGGCCGGAGGGAGGCAATCAGCCCCAGCATTTT
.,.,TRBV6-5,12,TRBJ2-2,CASRAWSGELFF,TGTGCCAGCAGGGCATGGTCCGGGGAGCTGTTTTTT
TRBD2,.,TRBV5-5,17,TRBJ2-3,CASSLIRVAGNTDTQYF,TGTGCCAGCAGCTTGATTCGGGTAGCGGGAAACACAGATACGCAGTATTTT
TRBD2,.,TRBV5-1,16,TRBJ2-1,CASSVTGLARYNEQFF,TGCGCCAGCAGCGTAACGGGACTAGCAAGGTACAATGAGCAGTTCTTC
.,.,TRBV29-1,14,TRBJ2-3,CSVDPGISTDTQYF,TGCAGCGTTGATCCCGGGATTAGCACAGATACGCAGTATTTT
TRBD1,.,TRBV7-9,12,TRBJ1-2,CASGTGPYGYTF,TGTGCCAGCGGGACAGGGCCCTATGGCTACACCTTC
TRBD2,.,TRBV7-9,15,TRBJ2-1,CASSFGLAGYNEQFF,TGTGCCAGCAGTTTCGGACTAGCGGGCTACAATGAGCAGTTCTTC
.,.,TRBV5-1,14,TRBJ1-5,CASSPDTGGQPQHF,TGCGCCAGCAGCCCGGACACAGGCGGTCAGCCCCAGCATTTT
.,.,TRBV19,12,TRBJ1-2,CASSIGDYGYTF,TGTGCCAGTAGTATCGGGGACTATGGCTACACCTTC
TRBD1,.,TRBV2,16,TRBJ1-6,CASSFSTGRVDSPLHF,TGTGCCAGCAGCTTTTCGACAGGGCGGGTTGATTCACCCCTCCACTTT
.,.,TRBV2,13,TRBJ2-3,CASSSPITDTQYF,TGTGCCAGCAGTTCGCCTATCACAGATACGCAGTATTTT
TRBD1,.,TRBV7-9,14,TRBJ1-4,CASSWTGGEEKLFF,TGTGCCAGCAGCTGGACAGGGGGCGAGGAAAAACTGTTTTTT
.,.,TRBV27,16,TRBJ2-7,CASSLGQGRINSEQYF,TGTGCCAGCAGTTTAGGTCAGGGGCGCATAAATAGCGAGCAGTACTTC
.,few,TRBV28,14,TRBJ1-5,CASSFAGNGQPQHF,TGTGCCAGCAGTTTCGCAGGGAATGGTCAGCCCCAGCATTTT
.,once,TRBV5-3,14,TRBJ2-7,CARSPQGQTYEQYF,TGTGCCAGAAGCCCACAGGGCCAAACCTACGAGCAGTACTTC
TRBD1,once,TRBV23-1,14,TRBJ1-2,CASSQKIILGQGCF,TGCGCCAGCAGTCAAAAGATAATATTGGGACAGGGGTGCTTC
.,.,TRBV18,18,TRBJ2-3,CASSAKASGGVGTDTQYF,TGTGCCAGCTCCGCCAAAGCGTCTGGGGGCGTAGGCACAGATACGCAGTATTTT
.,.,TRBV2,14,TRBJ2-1,CASSERFRVYEQFF,TGTGCCAGCAGTGAAAGATTTCGGGTCTATGAGCAGTTCTTC
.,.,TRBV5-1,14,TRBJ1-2,CASSLVQGMDGYTF,TGCGCCAGCAGCTTGGTTCAGGGTATGGATGGCTACACCTTC
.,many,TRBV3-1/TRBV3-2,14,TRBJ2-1,CASSQESRRGEQFF,TGTGCCAGCAGCCAAGAGTCAAGGAGAGGTGAGCAGTTCTTC
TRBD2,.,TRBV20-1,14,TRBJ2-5,CSASSGRLQETQYF,TGCAGTGCTAGTAGCGGGAGATTACAAGAGACCCAGTACTTC
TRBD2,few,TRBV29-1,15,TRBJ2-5,CSVEVTGGPFETQYF,TGCAGCGTTGAGGTAACGGGAGGGCCCTTTGAGACCCAGTACTTC
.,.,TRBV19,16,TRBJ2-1,CASSLRGFGSYNEQFF,TGTGCCAGTAGTCTCCGGGGGTTCGGCTCCTACAATGAGCAGTTCTTC
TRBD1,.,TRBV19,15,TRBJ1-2,CASSTRDRANYGYTF,TGTGCCAGTAGTACGCGGGACAGGGCCAACTATGGCTACACCTTC
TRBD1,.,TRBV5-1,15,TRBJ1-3,CASSGQEKSGNTIYF,TGCGCCAGCAGCGGACAGGAGAAATCTGGAAACACCATATATTTT
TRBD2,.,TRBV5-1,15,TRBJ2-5,CASSLGGGGQETQYF,TGCGCCAGCAGCTTGGGAGGCGGGGGGCAAGAGACCCAGTACTTC